The rows below give T cell receptor beta chains drawn from one sample of a study of OX40 agonist ivuxolimab in advanced cancers. Sequencing was performed with immunoSEQ multiplex PCR; in TCRdb, only in-frame clones are kept and a portion is missing. The profile shows tens of thousands of clones, over 80% of them singletons. The material was CD4+ or CD8+ T cells sorted from blood, obtained in a trial of the OX40 agonist ivuxolimab. The receptors were sampled from an adult with an advanced solid tumor such as melanoma, head and neck, liver or kidney cancer. Both conserved end residues are part of each CDR3. The D gene is left open where the match is weak.

D,J,V,CDR3
TRBD1,TRBJ1-4,TRBV4-3,CASSPQWTGGGATNEKLFF
NA,TRBJ2-1,TRBV6-5,CASSYEPRGDEQFF
NA,TRBJ2-7,TRBV6-6,CASSPLGSEQYF
NA,TRBJ2-7,TRBV7-8,CASRTSETPKRYEQYF
TRBD1,TRBJ1-4,TRBV28,CASSPLEGAANEKLFF
NA,TRBJ1-2,TRBV15,CATSRDPLNAGYGYTF
NA,TRBJ1-6,TRBV4-3,CASSQDAFMASPPHF
NA,TRBJ1-5,TRBV7-2,CASSLAPHQPQHF
TRBD1,TRBJ1-6,TRBV7-2,CASRYPGQGDSPLHF
NA,TRBJ2-7,TRBV27,CASSYSHEQYF
NA,TRBJ2-7,TRBV6-5,CASSPGFYEQYF
NA,TRBJ2-2,TRBV27,CASSLWAGALNTGELFF
NA,TRBJ2-1,TRBV4-1,CASSRGLPLVSYNEQFF
TRBD2,TRBJ2-1,TRBV27,CASSVDSGGDYNEQFF
NA,TRBJ2-1,TRBV4-1,CASSQTSNEQFF
NA,TRBJ2-6,TRBV7-2,CASSLGVGGANVLTF
NA,TRBJ2-3,TRBV11-2,CASSPEGGVPDTQYF
NA,TRBJ1-1,TRBV11-3,CASSLADSYTEAFF
NA,TRBJ1-1,TRBV5-6,CATTLGPGLNTEAFF
NA,TRBJ1-5,TRBV7-2,CASSLGFGDSNQPQHF